One sample yielded the 27 T cell receptor beta chains listed below, sequenced in a study of T cell changes during pregnancy in multiple sclerosis (dated 2019 in TCRdb). Libraries were built with the immunoSEQ multiplex PCR assay. TCRdb took this table from immuneACCESS and kept in-frame rearrangements with V and J called. Such tables lack part of the clones; where checked against another copy, unresolved V genes explain under half of the gap, and the rest is unexplained. For this sample there are over 45,000 clones; 70% to 90% appear just once. The top ten clonotypes cover over 0.45% of the sample. Source: CD4+ T cells from peripheral blood mononuclear cells, taken in the first trimester of pregnancy. All receptors come from a female donor with multiple sclerosis, enrolled in a pregnancy study.

V usage is TRBV5-6 and J usage is TRBJ2-1; 9 positions agree with TRBD1. From germline, CDR1 is SGHDT and CDR2 YYEEEE. V was pared by 6 bases and J by 12 bases, with 13 bases of the junction left unmatched. The CDR3 spans 14 residues. The CDR3 spells CASTGTGSLGGQFF. In DNA, the CDR3 is TGTGCCAGCACCGGGACAGGGAGTCTGGGGGGGCAGTTCTTC.

This clone was found once. The rearrangement uses TRBV7-9 and TRBJ1-6; 8 nucleotides agree with TRBD1. Germline CDR1 reads SEHNR; CDR2 reads FQNEAQ (reference sequence). This CDR3 is 17 amino acids long. The ends lost 6 bases at V and 4 bases at J; junction bases unmatched: 11. CDR3 in DNA: TGTGCCAGCAGTCTTGGACAGGGCAGCGGGTATAATTCACCCCTCCACTTT. Translation: CASSLGQGSGYNSPLHF. Full variable domain (missing parts from reference TRBV7-9 and TRBJ1-6): DTGVSQNPRHKITKRGQNVTFRCDPISEHNRLYWYRQTLGQGPEFLTYFQNEAQLEKSRLLSDRFSAERPKGSFSTLEIQRTEQGDSAMYLCASSLGQGSGYNSPLHFGNGTRLTVT.

The gene calls are TRBV7-6 and TRBJ2-2; 8 nucleotides align to TRBD2. After removal of 0 bases from V and 6 bases from J, the junction contained 0 bases not matched to a gene. Germline CDR1 reads SGHVS; CDR2 reads FNYEAQ. This CDR3 contains 14 residues. The CDR3 DNA sequence: TGTGCCAGCAGCTTAGCGCGGGGGGCCGGGGAGCTGTTTTTT. It translates to CASSLARGAGELFF.

The chain combines TRBV7-6 with TRBJ2-7, with 7 bases lining up with TRBD2. The CDR3 loop spans 16 amino acids. Germline values: CDR1 SGHVS, CDR2 FNYEAQ. V was clipped by 5 bases and J by 1 base; unmatched bases: 11. This CDR3 reads CASSPGGAGVSYEQYF. CDR3 coding DNA: TGTGCCAGCAGCCCCGGTGGGGCGGGGGTTTCCTACGAGCAGTACTTC.

V usage is TRBV27 and J usage is TRBJ2-5; a weak D match, TRBD1 (6 bases). V was trimmed by 0 bases and J by 2 bases, leaving 13 bases between them. The germline V gene encodes CDR1 MNHEY and CDR2 SMNVEV (reference sequence). The CDR3 contains 16 residues. The DNA of the CDR3 is TGTGCCAGCAGTTTATCGTACAGGGCTCAACAAGAGACCCAGTACTTC. Its protein is CASSLSYRAQQETQYF.

The chain is built from TRBV29-1 and TRBJ2-7; 11 positions agree with TRBD2. The CDR3 runs 15 residues. Germline V gene data show CDR1 as SQVTM and CDR2 as ANQGSEA. The V and J ends lost 4 bases and 1 base, in that order; junction bases with no gene match: 6. CDR3 nucleotide sequence: TGCAGCGTTGTATTAGCGGGAGGGGGGTCCTACGAGCAGTACTTC. Its protein is CSVVLAGGGSYEQYF.

As regards this clone: The same CDR3 also results from other DNA sequences found in this sample. The chain's CDR3 is CASIQTGRLYEQYF. Written as DNA, the CDR3 is TGTGCCAGCATTCAGACAGGACGCCTATATGAGCAGTACTTC. V is TRBV28 and J is TRBJ2-7; D possibly corresponds to TRBD1 (6 bases). The germline CDR1 and CDR2 sequences are MDHEN and SYDVKM. V was cut by 7 bases and J by 7 bases, with 20 bases left in between. The CDR3 spans 14 residues.

The V call is TRBV18, the J call TRBJ2-3, with D uncertain. The ends were cut back, 1 base at V and 5 bases at J, with 13 bases in the middle. The CDR3 is made up of 15 amino acids. Germline V gene data show CDR1 as KGHSH and CDR2 as LQKENI. The CDR3 sequence: CASSPQKTVLDTQYF. The CDR3 nucleotides are TGTGCCAGCTCACCACAGAAGACTGTGCTAGATACGCAGTATTTT.

V and J are TRBV7-9 and TRBJ2-2, with TRBD2 identical over 14 bases. Trimming cost V 3 bases and J 3 bases; bases outside gene matches: 3. CDR1 is SEHNR, CDR2 FQNEAQ, per germline (reference sequence). The CDR3 has 17 residues. DNA for the CDR3: TGTGCCAGCAGCTTGACTAGCGGGAGGGCCTACACCGGGGAGCTGTTTTTT. Translated, it gives CASSLTSGRAYTGELFF.

To note about this clone: Additional DNA sequences in this sample encode the identical CDR3. V usage is TRBV7-9 and J usage is TRBJ2-5, with 15 bases aligning to TRBD2. Looked up from germline, CDR1 is SEHNR and CDR2 is FQNEAQ (reference sequence). The ends lost 6 bases at V and 2 bases at J; junction bases unmatched: 7. CDR3 length: 17 residues. CDR3 nucleotide sequence: TGTGCCAGCAGTTCCCCGGGACTAGCGGGGGGACAAGAGACCCAGTACTTC. As protein: CASSSPGLAGGQETQYF.

The chain employs TRBV14 and TRBJ2-1; 12 nucleotides agree with TRBD2. Germline values: CDR1 SGHDN, CDR2 FVKESK. V shed 4 bases and J 3 bases; nucleotides not matched to a gene: 1. The CDR3 has 15 residues. In DNA, the CDR3 is TGTGCCAGCAGCCTACTAGCGGGGGGCTACAATGAGCAGTTCTTC. Translation: CASSLLAGGYNEQFF.

J is TRBJ1-4 and V is TRBV4-1; D gene unclear. The CDR3 has 11 amino acids. Deletions cut 5 bases from V and 13 bases from J, with 11 bases between. Germline CDR1 and CDR2: MGHRA and YSYEKL. The CDR3 protein is CASSTQKVLFF. CDR3 bases: TGCGCCAGCAGCACCCAGAAAGTACTGTTTTTT.

This clone was recorded only once. The rearrangement links TRBV29-1 to TRBJ2-1; 8 bases match TRBD1. J was trimmed by 6 bases and V by 6 bases; bases with no gene match: 7. Germline V lookup: CDR1 SQVTM, CDR2 ANQGSEA. The CDR3 is 13 amino acids. This CDR3 is CSVGKTGGNEQFF. CDR3 nucleotide sequence: TGCAGCGTCGGAAAAACAGGGGGCAATGAGCAGTTCTTC.

The chain is built from TRBV7-8 and TRBJ2-3, with 8 positions matching TRBD2. V was pared by 1 base and J by 6 bases, with 9 bases of the junction left unmatched. The CDR3 extends over 16 amino acids. CDR1 is SGHVS, CDR2 FQNEAQ, per germline. The CDR3 nucleotides read TGTGCCAGCAGCTTAGTGGTGCCAGGCGGGGGGGATACGCAGTATTTT. This sequence encodes CASSLVVPGGGDTQYF.

The chain recombines TRBV19 with TRBJ1-6; 8 bases line up with TRBD1. Germline V gene data show CDR1 as LNHDA and CDR2 as SQIVND (reference sequence). CDR3 size: 15 residues. With V trimmed by 5 bases and J by 12 bases, 12 bases remained unmatched. The DNA for the CDR3 is TGTGCCAGTAGTGGAGGGACAGGCATTGGAGGACCCCTCCACTTT. Translating it yields CASSGGTGIGGPLHF. Variable domain in full (rest from reference TRBV19 and TRBJ1-6): DGGITQSPKYLFRKEGQNVTLSCEQNLNHDAMYWYRQDPGQGLRLIYYSQIVNDFQKGDIAEGYSVSREKKESFPLTVTSAQKNPTAFYLCASSGGTGIGGPLHFGNGTRLTVT.

This rearrangement joins TRBV28 to TRBJ2-7; possible D gene TRBD2, 5 bases. This CDR3 is 11 amino acids long. Trimming took 8 bases from V and 3 from J, leaving 8 bases between them. Germline loops: CDR1 MDHEN, CDR2 SYDVKM. CDR3 sequence: CASATSYEQYF. The DNA for the CDR3 is TGTGCCAGCGCTACTAGCTACGAGCAGTACTTC.

V is TRBV15 and J is TRBJ1-4; 7 nucleotides line up with TRBD1. This CDR3 region has 17 residues. The J segment lost 3 bases and the V segment lost 1 base, leaving 8 bases of the junction unmatched. Germline-derived CDR1 and CDR2 are LNHNV and YYDKDF (reference sequence). For the CDR3, the DNA is TGTGCCACCAGCAGAGTGGCTCCGGGACAGCCTAATGAAAAACTGTTTTTT. Its protein product is CATSRVAPGQPNEKLFF.

This chain joins TRBV10-3 and TRBJ2-3, with 7 bases aligning to TRBD2. V shed 5 bases, J shed 4 bases, and the junction held 6 bases outside the gene matches. Looked up from germline, CDR1 is ENHRY and CDR2 is SYGVKD. The CDR3 is 14 residues long. The CDR3 loop is CAISSSGPSDTQYF. In DNA form, the CDR3 reads TGTGCCATCAGTTCTAGCGGCCCGTCAGATACGCAGTATTTT.

The rearrangement joins TRBV5-4 to TRBJ2-1, with 8 bases identical to TRBD2. CDR1 and CDR2 (germline): SGHNT, YYREEE (reference sequence). The CDR3 covers 15 residues. With V trimmed by 4 bases and J by 5 bases, 8 bases remained unmatched. CDR3 in amino acids: CASSRGGVLDNEQFF. The CDR3 nucleotides are TGTGCCAGCAGCCGGGGGGGGGTCTTGGACAATGAGCAGTTCTTC.

In its sample, this clone was seen once. This sequence joins TRBV19 and TRBJ2-3; 9 bases agree with TRBD2. The V gene end was trimmed by 4 bases and the J gene end by 0 bases; junction bases not matched to a gene: 5. CDR3 length equals 16 residues. Germline CDR1 reads LNHDA; CDR2 reads SQIVND (reference sequence). The CDR3 sequence: CASSTRAGGSTDTQYF. Written as DNA, the CDR3 is TGTGCCAGTAGTACTCGAGCGGGGGGAAGCACAGATACGCAGTATTTT. The whole variable domain, remainder taken from reference TRBV19 and TRBJ2-3, is DGGITQSPKYLFRKEGQNVTLSCEQNLNHDAMYWYRQDPGQGLRLIYYSQIVNDFQKGDIAEGYSVSREKKESFPLTVTSAQKNPTAFYLCASSTRAGGSTDTQYFGPGTRLTVL.

This chain uses TRBV5-6 with TRBJ1-2; a weak D match, TRBD1 (5 bases). Germline V lookup: CDR1 SGHDT, CDR2 YYEEEE. This CDR3 has 14 amino acids. Trimming left V 3 bases short and J 5 bases short, with 14 bases between. The CDR3 DNA is TGTGCCAGCAGCTCCGGGACTGAAGTTTATGGCTACACCTTC. Amino acids: CASSSGTEVYGYTF.

The CDR3 DNA reads TGTGCTAGTGGTTTGGCCAGGACAGCAGGGGCCTTAGACCAAGAGACCCAGTACTTC. Its translation: CASGLARTAGALDQETQYF. The chain has TRBV12-5 and TRBJ2-5; D might be TRBD1 (6 bases). The germline V and J ends were trimmed by 1 base and 0 bases, with 21 bases remaining between them. The CDR3 extends over 19 amino acids. The germline V gene has CDR1 LGHNT and CDR2 FRNRAP. The complete variable domain, with remaining parts taken from reference TRBV12-5 and TRBJ2-5, reads DARVTQTPRHKVTEMGQEVTMRCQPILGHNTVFWYRQTMMQGLELLAYFRNRAPLDDSGMPKDRFSAEMPDATLATLKIQPSEPRDSAVYFCASGLARTAGALDQETQYFGPGTRLLVL.

The chain links TRBV13 to TRBJ2-7; 7 bases align to TRBD1. The germline V gene has CDR1 PRHDT and CDR2 FYEKMQ (reference sequence). With 9 bases clipped from V and 2 bases from J, the junction kept 13 bases outside the gene matches. The CDR3 has 15 amino acids. CDR3 sequence: CARKPPDRDTYEQYF. CDR3 bases: TGTGCCAGGAAACCGCCAGACAGGGACACCTACGAGCAGTACTTC.

The chain uses TRBV2 and TRBJ2-2; 9 bases are a match to TRBD1. The CDR3 length is 13 residues. Germline V CDR1 and CDR2: SNHLY, FYNNEI. With 6 bases clipped from V and 7 bases from J, the junction kept 3 bases outside the gene matches. DNA for the CDR3: TGTGCCAGCAGAGGGACAGGGTACGGGGAGCTGTTTTTT. Protein product: CASRGTGYGELFF.

V gene TRBV9 combines with J gene TRBJ2-1; 8 bases are shared with TRBD2. The CDR3 loop spans 14 amino acids. The V gene's germline CDR1 is SGDLS and CDR2 YYNGEE. The V gene end was trimmed by 2 bases and the J gene end by 2 bases; junction bases not matched to a gene: 0. CDR3: CASSVGLAYNEQFF. Here the CDR3 DNA reads TGTGCCAGCAGCGTGGGACTAGCCTACAATGAGCAGTTCTTC. Full variable domain (remainder filled in from reference TRBV9 and TRBJ2-1): DSGVTQTPKHLITATGQRVTLRCSPRSGDLSVYWYQQSLDQGLQFLIQYYNGEERAKGNILERFSAQQFPDLHSELNLSSLELGDSALYFCASSVGLAYNEQFFGPGTRLTVL.

The chain is built from TRBV9 and TRBJ2-3; TRBD2 matches 9 bases. Germline V gives CDR1 SGDLS, CDR2 YYNGEE. The CDR3 is 17 amino acids. V trimming: 4 bases; J trimming: 1 base; junction bases outside the gene matches: 10. The CDR3 bases are TGTGCCAGCAGCTCTCGGCGTTCTAGCGGGGGCACAGATACGCAGTATTTT. Protein: CASSSRRSSGGTDTQYF.

The chain employs TRBV25-1 and TRBJ1-2; D is uncertain. Germline-derived CDR1 and CDR2 are MGHDK and SYGVNS. This CDR3 has 14 amino acids. V shed 3 bases and J shed 2 bases, with 10 bases lying between them. The CDR3 loop reads CASSEPGRNYGYTF. The CDR3 DNA sequence: TGTGCCAGCAGTGAGCCGGGAAGAAACTATGGCTACACCTTC.